Listed here are 31 T cell receptor beta chains from one sample, sequenced in a study of T cell responses to AZD1222 COVID-19 vaccine. Assay: immunoSEQ multiplex PCR; the TCRdb copy retains only in-frame clones and omits some. The table includes roughly 70,000 clones, 85% detected once. Sequencing was performed on peripheral blood, taken on day 0 of AZD1222 vaccination. These receptors were taken from an adult in good health.

The rearrangement joins TRBV10-3 to TRBJ1-5, with a tentative D call TRBD1 (5 bases). From germline, CDR1 is ENHRY and CDR2 SYGVKD. The CDR3 covers 13 residues. V lost 4 bases to trimming and J lost 5 bases, with 9 bases between them. The CDR3 here is CAISAEGDQPQHF. The CDR3 region has the DNA TGTGCCATCAGTGCTGAAGGGGATCAGCCCCAGCATTTT.

This clone was recorded many times. This CDR3 reads CASSFSVGHEQFF. The DNA for the CDR3 is TGCGCCAGCAGCTTTTCAGTCGGCCATGAGCAGTTCTTC. The gene calls are TRBV5-1 and TRBJ2-1; D unresolved. The germline V gene encodes CDR1 SGHRS and CDR2 YFSETQ. The V end lost 2 bases, the J end lost 8 bases, and 11 bases lay between the germline ends. The CDR3 spans 13 residues.

The rearrangement uses TRBV21-1 and TRBJ2-2. TRBV21-1 corresponds to a pseudogene. This CDR3 spans 14 amino acids. The CDR3 DNA sequence: TGTGCCAGCGGGGGGCGTGCGAGCACCGGGGAGCTGTTTTTT. This encodes CASGGRASTGELFF.

The CDR3 coding sequence is TGCGCCAGCAGCTTGGCCGGGACTAGGACAGATACGCAGTATTTT. Amino acid sequence: CASSLAGTRTDTQYF. The chain joins TRBV5-1 to TRBJ2-3, with TRBD2 matching 8 bases. Germline V gives CDR1 SGHRS, CDR2 YFSETQ. Trimming took 0 bases from V and 3 from J; bases not matched to a gene: 3. This CDR3 has 15 residues.

The chain recombines TRBV5-1 with TRBJ2-2, with TRBD2 matching 8 bases. The CDR3 is 17 residues long. The junction had 8 bases not matched to a gene; V was cut back by 0 bases and J by 4 bases. The germline V gene encodes CDR1 SGHRS and CDR2 YFSETQ. DNA for the CDR3: TGCGCCAGCAGCTTGGGCCCGACTAGCGCCTTCACCGGGGAGCTGTTTTTT. Protein: CASSLGPTSAFTGELFF. The full variable domain, completed using reference TRBV5-1 and TRBJ2-2, is KAGVTQTPRYLIKTRGQQVTLSCSPISGHRSVSWYQQTPGQGLQFLFEYFSETQRNKGNFPGRFSGRQFSNSRSEMNVSTLELGDSALYLCASSLGPTSAFTGELFFGEGSRLTVL.

The J gene is TRBJ2-7, the V gene TRBV5-4; 7 bases are a match to TRBD2. The ends lost 2 bases at V and 2 bases at J; junction bases unmatched: 13. Germline CDR1 is SGHNT and CDR2 is YYREEE (reference sequence). The CDR3 loop spans 17 amino acids. CDR3 in DNA: TGTGCCAGCAGCTTAAGCACCGGGGCTAGCGGAACCTACGAGCAGTACTTC. Translated: CASSLSTGASGTYEQYF.

The J gene is TRBJ2-7, the V gene TRBV5-1; 11 nucleotides line up with TRBD1. The CDR3 spans 14 residues. Looked up from germline, CDR1 is SGHRS and CDR2 is YFSETQ. The V segment lost 3 bases and the J segment 7 bases; nucleotides outside the gene matches: 6. CDR3 region: CASSSGQGAGEQYF. In DNA, the CDR3 is TGCGCCAGCAGCTCCGGACAGGGGGCGGGAGAGCAGTACTTC.

The CDR3 spells CASSSGQNTHYTGELFF. The DNA for the CDR3 is TGTGCCAGCAGCTCGGGACAGAACACTCACTACACCGGGGAGCTGTTTTTT. J is TRBJ2-2 and V is TRBV7-8; 7 nucleotides line up with TRBD1. The V segment lost 4 bases and the J segment 3 bases; nucleotides outside the gene matches: 11. Per the germline V gene, CDR1 is SGHVS and CDR2 is FQNEAQ. CDR3 length: 17 amino acids.

The chain couples TRBV29-1 to TRBJ2-2; D might be TRBD2 (5 bases). The CDR3 extends over 11 amino acids. V lost 7 bases, J lost 3 bases, and 6 bases lay in between. Germline V gene sequence: CDR1 SQVTM, CDR2 ANQGSEA. The CDR3 DNA reads as TGCAGCGGGGGAGACACCGGGGAGCTGTTTTTT. Translated: CSGGDTGELFF.

The chain employs TRBV25-1 and TRBJ2-7; 8 nucleotides match TRBD1. CDR3 length equals 14 residues. In germline, CDR1 is MGHDK, CDR2 SYGVNS. V dropped 6 bases and J dropped 4; count of bases not matched to a gene: 8. The DNA of the CDR3 is TGTGCCAGCAGAGGCCGGACAGGGTTTTACGAGCAGTACTTC. Translating it yields CASRGRTGFYEQYF.

The chain carries TRBV12-3 or TRBV12-4 and TRBJ1-1, with D unclear. This CDR3 is 13 amino acids long. V lost 3 bases, J lost 1 base, and 6 bases lay in between. CDR3 sequence: CASSFRENTEAFF. DNA of the CDR3: TGTGCCAGCAGTTTCCGGGAGAACACTGAAGCTTTCTTT.

This clone showed up just once. This chain uses TRBV7-7 with TRBJ2-1; D unclear. Germline CDR1 is SSHAT and CDR2 is FNYEAQ (reference sequence). Deletions cut 5 bases from V and 9 bases from J, with 14 bases between. The CDR3 consists of 13 residues. The CDR3 sequence is CASSPSFGLEQFF. CDR3 coding DNA: TGTGCCAGCAGCCCGTCTTTTGGCCTTGAGCAGTTCTTC.

The CDR3, as DNA: TGCGCCAGCAGCTCCTCTAAGACACAGGGTGTGGCAGATACGCAGTATTTT. Residues: CASSSSKTQGVADTQYF. V usage is TRBV5-1 and J usage is TRBJ2-3, with D possibly matching TRBD1 (6 bases). The V gene's germline CDR1 is SGHRS and CDR2 YFSETQ. V was clipped by 3 bases and J by 4 bases, with 21 bases between them. The CDR3 is made up of 17 amino acids.

The chain uses TRBV6-5 and TRBJ2-3, with D unresolved. Germline CDR1 reads MNHEY; CDR2 reads SVGAGI. The CDR3 is 15 amino acids. V was trimmed by 5 bases and J by 1 base, leaving 13 bases between them. In nucleotides, the CDR3 is TGTGCCAGCAGTAGGGCTGACACCGGCACAGATACGCAGTATTTT. It translates to CASSRADTGTDTQYF.

This clone was detected only a few times. The chain uses TRBV19 and TRBJ1-6; 9 bases agree with TRBD1. V dropped 10 bases and J dropped 7; count of bases not matched to a gene: 2. The CDR3 runs 12 residues. Germline values: CDR1 LNHDA, CDR2 SQIVND (reference sequence). The CDR3 loop is CAIGTGNSPLHF. DNA of the CDR3: TGTGCCATCGGGACAGGGAATTCACCCCTCCACTTT.

The rearrangement joins TRBV18 to TRBJ1-4; TRBD1 aligns across 9 bases. Germline values: CDR1 KGHSH, CDR2 LQKENI. This CDR3 is built from 14 residues. Trimming at V came to 3 bases and at J to 6 bases, leaving 2 bases not matched to a gene. CDR3 DNA: TGTGCCAGCTCACCGGGACAGGGATATGAAAAACTGTTTTTT. Protein: CASSPGQGYEKLFF. Variable domain in full (rest from reference TRBV18 and TRBJ1-4): NAGVMQNPRHLVRRRGQEARLRCSPMKGHSHVYWYRQLPEEGLKFMVYLQKENIIDESGMPKERFSAEFPKEGPSILRIQQVVRGDSAAYFCASSPGQGYEKLFFGSGTQLSVL.

This chain links TRBV10-3 with TRBJ2-1, with a tentative D call TRBD2 (5 bases). The germline V gene has CDR1 ENHRY and CDR2 SYGVKD. The V end lost 10 bases, the J end lost 6 bases, and 16 bases lay between the germline ends. The CDR3 totals 13 residues. Here the CDR3 reads CATAQSTSNEQFF. The CDR3 DNA is TGTGCCACCGCCCAGTCCACTAGCAATGAGCAGTTCTTC.

J is TRBJ2-5 and V is TRBV5-4; a possible D gene is TRBD2 (6 bases). CDR3 length equals 15 residues. CDR1 is SGHNT and CDR2 is YYREEE in the germline V gene (reference sequence). The V end was cut by 6 bases, the J end by 3 bases, with 18 bases between. The CDR3 DNA reads as TGTGCCAGCACCTGGGGGGTAGCGCATGAAGAGACCCAGTACTTC. This sequence encodes CASTWGVAHEETQYF.

The J gene is TRBJ2-7, the V gene TRBV24-1, with TRBD1 matching over 7 bases. Germline V CDR1 and CDR2: KGHDR, SFDVKD. The junction had 8 bases not matched to a gene; V was cut back by 2 bases and J by 2 bases. There are 16 residues in the CDR3. The CDR3 DNA follows: TGTGCCACCAGTGATTCCCAGGGGGTGATCCCCTACGAGCAGTACTTC. Amino acid sequence: CATSDSQGVIPYEQYF.

This chain uses TRBV14 with TRBJ1-4; D not certain. This CDR3 is 14 amino acids long. V gave up 3 bases and J gave up 7 bases, with 12 bases separating them. Germline V gene lookup returns CDR1 SGHDN and CDR2 FVKESK. The CDR3 DNA reads as TGTGCCAGCAGCCAGCCGGGCCGAGTTGAAAAACTGTTTTTT. Its translation is CASSQPGRVEKLFF.

The chain has TRBV9 and TRBJ2-7; 7 bases fit TRBD2. CDR3 length equals 16 residues. The germline V gene encodes CDR1 SGDLS and CDR2 YYNGEE. V dropped 3 bases and J dropped 0; count of bases not matched to a gene: 9. This chain's CDR3 is CASSAGGAVLSYEQYF. CDR3 DNA sequence: TGTGCCAGCAGCGCGGGGGGTGCCGTTCTCTCCTACGAGCAGTACTTC.

The rearrangement links TRBV13 to TRBJ2-2; 7 positions agree with TRBD2. CDR1 is PRHDT and CDR2 is FYEKMQ in the germline V gene (reference sequence). The CDR3 is made up of 15 amino acids. J gave up 7 bases and V 3 bases, and 8 bases lay outside the gene matches. The CDR3 nucleotides are TGTGCCAGCAGCTTTTCGCGGGAGCCAAGCGGGGAGCTGTTTTTT. It encodes CASSFSREPSGELFF.

The chain has TRBV29-1 and TRBJ1-2; 10 bases are shared with TRBD1. With V trimmed by 6 bases and J by 7 bases, 11 bases remained unmatched. Per the germline V gene, CDR1 is SQVTM and CDR2 is ANQGSEA. The CDR3 extends over 14 amino acids. The CDR3 loop is CSVVTRQGAAGYTF. CDR3 DNA sequence: TGCAGCGTAGTTACTAGACAGGGGGCTGCTGGCTACACCTTC.

This clone has just one count. The chain carries TRBV29-1 and TRBJ1-1; D call uncertain. The CDR3 consists of 15 residues. Trimming stripped 3 bases from V and 0 bases from J, with 14 bases between. Germline values: CDR1 SQVTM, CDR2 ANQGSEA. The CDR3 nucleotides are TGCAGCGTTGAGTGGCGGATACAGCTGAACACTGAAGCTTTCTTT. This encodes CSVEWRIQLNTEAFF.

This CDR3 is CASSFLGTDTQYF. Written as DNA, the CDR3 is TGTGCCAGCAGCTTTCTGGGCACAGATACGCAGTATTTT. The chain employs TRBV5-4 and TRBJ2-3, with D unresolved. Trimming shortened V by 2 bases and J by 1 base, and 5 bases separated the two germline ends. The CDR3 runs 13 residues. Germline CDR1 and CDR2: SGHNT and YYREEE (reference sequence). The full variable domain, rest sourced from reference TRBV5-4 and TRBJ2-3, is ETGVTQSPTHLIKTRGQQVTLRCSSQSGHNTVSWYQQALGQGPQFIFQYYREEENGRGNFPPRFSGLQFPNYSSELNVNALELDDSALYLCASSFLGTDTQYFGPGTRLTVL.

This chain links TRBV14 with TRBJ2-7, with 11 positions matching TRBD2. Germline CDR1 SGHDN, CDR2 FVKESK. The CDR3 is made up of 15 amino acids. V lost 4 bases, J lost 3 bases, and 5 bases stayed unmatched. The CDR3 sequence is CASSPRLAGNYEQYF. As DNA, the CDR3 is TGTGCCAGCAGCCCTAGACTAGCGGGGAACTACGAGCAGTACTTC.

A few counts support this clone. The chain uses TRBV6-4 and TRBJ1-2; D possibly corresponds to TRBD1 (5 bases). Germline V CDR1 and CDR2: MRHNA, SNTAGT. CDR3 length: 12 amino acids. V was cut by 2 bases and J by 4 bases, with 5 bases left in between. CDR3 protein: CASSDRGYGYTF. The CDR3 DNA is TGTGCCAGCAGTGACAGGGGCTATGGCTACACCTTC.

There are a few counts of this clone. The gene calls are TRBV6-5 and TRBJ1-5; D ambiguous. The CDR3 loop spans 15 amino acids. Trimming took 6 bases from V and 5 from J, leaving 17 bases between them. CDR1 is MNHEY and CDR2 is SVGAGI in the germline V gene. The DNA for the CDR3 is TGTGCCAGCAGCAAAGAGCTCCTCGGTTATCAGCCCCAGCATTTT. It encodes CASSKELLGYQPQHF.

The CDR3 is CASSPAARYEQYF. CDR3 nucleotides: TGTGCCAGCAGCCCCGCGGCTAGGTACGAGCAGTACTTC. V usage is TRBV3-1 (or the pseudogene TRBV3-2) and J usage is TRBJ2-7; D remains ambiguous. V lost 4 bases and J 4 bases, leaving 11 bases between the germline ends. The germline V gene encodes CDR1 LGHDT and CDR2 YNNKEL (reference sequence). This CDR3 has 13 residues.

The J gene is TRBJ2-6, the V gene TRBV15; 8 bases align to TRBD2. With V trimmed by 2 bases and J by 0 bases, 0 bases remained unmatched. Germline-derived CDR1 and CDR2 are LNHNV and YYDKDF (reference sequence). This CDR3 comprises 16 residues. The CDR3 bases are TGTGCCACCAGCAGACTAGCGGGCTCTGGGGCCAACGTCCTGACTTTC. Protein: CATSRLAGSGANVLTF.

This clone was picked up a small number of times. J is TRBJ2-2 and V is TRBV5-1, with TRBD1 matching 9 bases. This CDR3 region has 15 residues. J lost 1 base, V lost 7 bases, and 5 bases had no gene match. The germline gives CDR1 SGHRS, CDR2 YFSETQ. The CDR3 region has the DNA TGCGCCAGCGCCCAGGGACAGGGGAACACCGGGGAGCTGTTTTTT. Translated, it gives CASAQGQGNTGELFF. Supplemented by reference TRBV5-1 and TRBJ2-2, the full variable domain reads KAGVTQTPRYLIKTRGQQVTLSCSPISGHRSVSWYQQTPGQGLQFLFEYFSETQRNKGNFPGRFSGRQFSNSRSEMNVSTLELGDSALYLCASAQGQGNTGELFFGEGSRLTVL.